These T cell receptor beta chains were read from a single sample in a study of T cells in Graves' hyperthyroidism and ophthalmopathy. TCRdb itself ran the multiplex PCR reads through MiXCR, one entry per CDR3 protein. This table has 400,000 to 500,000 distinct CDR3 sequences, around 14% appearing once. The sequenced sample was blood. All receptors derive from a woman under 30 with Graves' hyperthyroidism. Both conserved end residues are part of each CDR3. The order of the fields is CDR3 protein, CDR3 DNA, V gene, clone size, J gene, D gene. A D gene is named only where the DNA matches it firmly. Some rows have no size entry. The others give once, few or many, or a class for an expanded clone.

CDR3: CASSDGTGGSYEQYF
DNA: TGCGCCAGCAGCGACGGGACAGGGGGATCCTACGAGCAGTACTTC
V: TRBV5-1
size: NA
J: TRBJ2-7
D: TRBD1

CDR3: CASSVRPIRAFF
DNA: TGTGCCAGCTCCGTCCGGCCCATACGCGCTTTCTTT
V: TRBV2
size: many
J: TRBJ1-1
D: NA

CDR3: CASSAPGTNEKLFF
DNA: TGTGCCAGCAGCGCGCCCGGAACTAATGAAAAACTGTTTTTT
V: TRBV12-3/TRBV12-4
size: many
J: TRBJ1-4
D: NA

CDR3: CASSSGGNEQFF
DNA: TGTGCCAGCAGCTCAGGGGGCAATGAGCAGTTCTTC
V: TRBV12-3/TRBV12-4
size: many
J: TRBJ2-1
D: TRBD1

CDR3: CASTHRGTQYF
DNA: TGTGCCAGCACCCACCGTGGGACCCAGTACTTC
V: TRBV12-3/TRBV12-4
size: many
J: TRBJ2-5
D: NA

CDR3: CAISDRGSYNEQFF
DNA: TGTGCCATCAGTGACAGGGGTTCCTACAATGAGCAGTTCTTC
V: TRBV10-3
size: few
J: TRBJ2-1
D: NA

CDR3: CASSPRTSGADTQYF
DNA: TGTGCCAGCAGTCCCAGGACTAGCGGGGCAGATACGCAGTATTTT
V: TRBV12-3/TRBV12-4
size: many
J: TRBJ2-3
D: TRBD2

CDR3: CASSVGLAGGNSYEQYF
DNA: TGTGCCAGCAGCGTAGGCCTAGCGGGAGGAAACTCCTACGAGCAGTACTTC
V: TRBV9
size: NA
J: TRBJ2-7
D: TRBD2

CDR3: CAWSSRASTDTQYF
DNA: TGTGCCTGGAGCTCTAGAGCTAGCACAGATACGCAGTATTTT
V: TRBV30
size: NA
J: TRBJ2-3
D: NA

CDR3: CASSWQNYNEQFF
DNA: TGTGCCAGCAGCTGGCAGAATTACAATGAGCAGTTCTTC
V: TRBV14
size: many
J: TRBJ2-1
D: NA

CDR3: CAWRLWAGESNYGYTF
DNA: TGTGCCTGGAGGCTATGGGCAGGGGAATCTAACTATGGCTACACCTTC
V: TRBV30
size: many
J: TRBJ1-2
D: NA

CDR3: CASSLVDSYEQYF
DNA: TGTGCCAGCAGTTTAGTGGACAGCTACGAGCAGTACTTC
V: TRBV12-3/TRBV12-4
size: many
J: TRBJ2-7
D: NA

CDR3: CASSLLGQNTEAFF
DNA: TGTGCCAGCAGCCTCCTCGGCCAGAACACTGAAGCTTTCTTT
V: TRBV12-3/TRBV12-4
size: many
J: TRBJ1-1
D: NA

CDR3: CAITAGLAGGWDEQFF
DNA: TGTGCCATCACTGCGGGACTAGCGGGAGGGTGGGATGAGCAGTTCTTC
V: TRBV10-3
size: many
J: TRBJ2-1
D: TRBD2

CDR3: CATSKLEEILYSGANVLTF
DNA: TGTGCCACCAGCAAATTGGAGGAGATACTATACTCTGGGGCCAACGTCCTGACTTTC
V: TRBV15
size: NA
J: TRBJ2-6
D: NA

CDR3: CASSQDRQGTEAFF
DNA: TGCGCCAGCAGCCAAGATCGGCAGGGCACTGAAGCTTTCTTT
V: TRBV4-1
size: many
J: TRBJ1-1
D: NA

CDR3: CASAQGGGSSYNEQFF
DNA: TGTGCCAGCGCTCAGGGGGGGGGGTCGTCCTACAATGAGCAGTTCTTC
V: TRBV28
size: many
J: TRBJ2-1
D: NA

CDR3: CASSLEDRVGYTF
DNA: TGCGCCAGCAGCTTGGAAGACAGGGTCGGCTACACCTTC
V: TRBV5-1
size: few
J: TRBJ1-2
D: TRBD1

CDR3: CSATGQGGGEQYF
DNA: TGCAGTGCAACGGGACAGGGCGGGGGCGAGCAGTACTTC
V: TRBV20-1
size: many
J: TRBJ2-7
D: TRBD1

CDR3: CASSLVGPNTEAFF
DNA: TGTGCCAGCAGTTTAGTCGGGCCGAACACTGAAGCTTTCTTT
V: TRBV12-3/TRBV12-4
size: many
J: TRBJ1-1
D: NA

CDR3: CASSQVTRASGNSYNEQFF
DNA: TGTGCCAGCAGCCAAGTAACCCGGGCTAGCGGGAACTCCTACAATGAGCAGTTCTTC
V: TRBV3-1
size: NA
J: TRBJ2-1
D: TRBD2

CDR3: CASRPAGLNTEAFF
DNA: TGTGCCAGCAGGCCTGCGGGACTGAACACTGAAGCTTTCTTT
V: TRBV12-3/TRBV12-4
size: once
J: TRBJ1-1
D: NA

CDR3: CASRTPGHEAFF
DNA: TGTGCCAGCAGGACCCCAGGACACGAAGCTTTCTTT
V: TRBV27
size: few
J: TRBJ1-1
D: NA

CDR3: CASRTDRGRGNYGYTF
DNA: TGTGCCTCCCGAACGGACAGGGGGCGCGGGAACTATGGCTACACCTTC
V: TRBV6-1
size: many
J: TRBJ1-2
D: TRBD1

CDR3: CASTADTEAFF
DNA: TGTGCCAGCACCGCTGACACTGAAGCTTTCTTT
V: TRBV11-3
size: many
J: TRBJ1-1
D: NA

CDR3: CASSYGDLLNYGYTF
DNA: TGTGCCAGCAGTTACGGGGACCTACTTAACTATGGCTACACCTTC
V: TRBV6-2/TRBV6-3
size: few
J: TRBJ1-2
D: NA

CDR3: CASSSNSGEQYF
DNA: TGTGCCAGCAGCTCGAATAGCGGGGAGCAGTACTTC
V: TRBV11-2
size: many
J: TRBJ2-7
D: TRBD2

CDR3: CASRDDRVRETQYF
DNA: TGTGCCAGCAGGGATGACAGGGTACGCGAGACCCAGTACTTC
V: TRBV2
size: many
J: TRBJ2-5
D: TRBD1

CDR3: CASSVGGTGRETQYF
DNA: TGTGCCAGCAGCGTAGGGGGGACGGGACGAGAGACCCAGTACTTC
V: TRBV9
size: NA
J: TRBJ2-5
D: NA

CDR3: CASSGLAVFF
DNA: TGTGCCAGCAGTGGACTAGCGGTGTTCTTC
V: TRBV2
size: many
J: TRBJ2-1
D: TRBD2

CDR3: CASSLGTGGANYGYTF
DNA: TGTGCCAGCAGCCTGGGGACAGGGGGCGCGAACTATGGCTACACCTTC
V: TRBV7-3
size: few
J: TRBJ1-2
D: TRBD1

CDR3: CASSTRREADEQFF
DNA: TGTGCCAGTAGTACCCGGAGGGAGGCAGATGAGCAGTTCTTC
V: TRBV19
size: once
J: TRBJ2-1
D: NA

CDR3: CASSLSSGAGSNEKLFF
DNA: TGTGCCAGCAGCTTATCCTCAGGGGCCGGATCTAATGAAAAACTGTTTTTT
V: TRBV7-8
size: many
J: TRBJ1-4
D: NA

CDR3: CASSFYGESKNIQYF
DNA: TGTGCCAGCAGCTTTTACGGGGAATCCAAAAACATTCAGTACTTC
V: TRBV14
size: once
J: TRBJ2-4
D: NA

CDR3: CASSRTGTGDRGNTEAFF
DNA: TGTGCCAGCTCCCGCACGGGGACAGGGGATCGGGGGAACACTGAAGCTTTCTTT
V: TRBV18
size: many
J: TRBJ1-1
D: TRBD1

CDR3: CASSRLGEQFF
DNA: TGTGCCAGCAGCCGTCTGGGTGAGCAGTTCTTC
V: TRBV12-3/TRBV12-4
size: many
J: TRBJ2-1
D: NA

CDR3: CASSRTRDLPEETQYF
DNA: TGCGCCAGCAGCCGAACCCGGGACCTACCTGAAGAGACCCAGTACTTC
V: TRBV4-1
size: NA
J: TRBJ2-5
D: NA

CDR3: CSARGEDQEETQYF
DNA: TGCAGTGCTAGGGGGGAGGATCAGGAAGAGACCCAGTACTTC
V: TRBV20-1
size: many
J: TRBJ2-5
D: NA

CDR3: CASSSGGTSGIEQFF
DNA: TGTGCCAGCAGCTCAGGAGGGACTAGCGGGATTGAGCAGTTCTTC
V: TRBV11-2
size: NA
J: TRBJ2-1
D: TRBD2

CDR3: CSARVLGDSPLHF
DNA: TGCAGTGCTAGAGTCCTCGGGGATTCACCCCTCCACTTT
V: TRBV20-1
size: NA
J: TRBJ1-6
D: NA

CDR3: CASSLGSGRFYNEQFF
DNA: TGTGCCAGCAGTTTGGGTAGCGGGAGGTTTTACAATGAGCAGTTCTTC
V: TRBV12-3/TRBV12-4
size: few
J: TRBJ2-1
D: TRBD2

CDR3: CASSTGTSNKDEQFF
DNA: TGTGCCAGCTCAACCGGGACTAGCAATAAGGATGAGCAGTTCTTC
V: TRBV11-3
size: many
J: TRBJ2-1
D: TRBD2

CDR3: CSVPSRGPSGANVLTF
DNA: TGCAGCGTCCCCTCCCGGGGCCCCTCTGGGGCCAACGTCCTGACTTTC
V: TRBV29-1
size: NA
J: TRBJ2-6
D: NA

CDR3: CACRPAGNEKLFF
DNA: TGTGCCTGCCGACCTGCCGGTAATGAAAAACTGTTTTTT
V: TRBV30
size: many
J: TRBJ1-4
D: NA

CDR3: CSVEKTANEQFF
DNA: TGCAGCGTTGAGAAGACAGCCAATGAGCAGTTCTTC
V: TRBV29-1
size: NA
J: TRBJ2-1
D: NA

CDR3: CASSLGTGKGNEQFF
DNA: TGTGCCAGCAGCCTAGGGACAGGGAAAGGGAATGAGCAGTTCTTC
V: TRBV11-2
size: many
J: TRBJ2-1
D: TRBD1

CDR3: CASSARINAGGPEAFF
DNA: TGTGCCAGCAGCGCCCGTATAAATGCCGGGGGCCCTGAAGCTTTCTTT
V: TRBV9
size: many
J: TRBJ1-1
D: NA

CDR3: CASSSKSLAGDTQYF
DNA: TGTGCCAGCAGCTCTAAATCACTAGCCGGGGATACGCAGTATTTT
V: TRBV27
size: many
J: TRBJ2-3
D: NA